A single sample is the source of the 28 T cell receptor beta chains below, sequenced in a study of identifying expanded T cells in peripheral blood. Sequenced by immunoSEQ multiplex PCR; TCRdb stores in-frame clones only, minus some. The sample lists 75,000 to 95,000 clones; approximately 90% were seen once. The sequenced sample consisted of blood. The receptors come from a person aged 18 to 70 in good health.

This chain uses TRBV2 with TRBJ1-2, with D possibly being TRBD1 (6 bases). Germline CDR1 reads SNHLY; CDR2 reads FYNNEI. The V end lost 6 bases, the J end lost 0 bases, and 11 bases lay between the germline ends. The CDR3 is 14 residues long. The DNA for the CDR3 is TGTGCCAGCAGGGACAGAACCCCTAACTATGGCTACACCTTC. Translating gives CASRDRTPNYGYTF.

The genes are TRBV6-5 and TRBJ1-2; D possibly corresponds to TRBD1 (5 bases). V was pared by 2 bases and J by 2 bases, with 12 bases between. The CDR3 is 15 amino acids. CDR1 MNHEY and CDR2 SVGAGI come from the germline V gene. As DNA, the CDR3 is TGTGCCAGCAGTTACGGGGGTTTAGGCAACTATGGCTACACCTTC. Translation: CASSYGGLGNYGYTF.

The rearrangement joins TRBV7-2 to TRBJ2-1; D gene uncertain. Trimming cost V 1 base and J 0 bases, with 13 bases left between them. From germline, CDR1 is SGHTA and CDR2 FQGNSA. The CDR3 has 17 amino acids. CDR3 bases: TGTGCCAGCAGCTTAGTGGGCAGCGCCTACTCCTACAATGAGCAGTTCTTC. Amino acids: CASSLVGSAYSYNEQFF.

V usage is TRBV9 and J usage is TRBJ2-7; possible D gene TRBD2, 5 bases. V was cut by 4 bases and J by 3 bases, with 20 bases left in between. Germline V lookup: CDR1 SGDLS, CDR2 YYNGEE. The CDR3 covers 16 residues. The DNA of the CDR3 is TGTGCCAGCAGCCCCTCTCCCAGCGGAGCCGACTACGAGCAGTACTTC. Its protein product is CASSPSPSGADYEQYF.

This chain links TRBV20-1 with TRBJ2-1; D not resolved. This CDR3 region has 10 residues. Trimming took 6 bases from V and 12 from J, leaving 12 bases between them. The germline V gene has CDR1 DFQATT and CDR2 SNEGSKA (reference sequence). In DNA form, the CDR3 reads TGCAGTGCGGCCGATGCGAGGCAGTTCTTC. The encoded protein is CSAADARQFF.

This clone was found once. The chain employs TRBV7-8 and TRBJ1-1, with no clear D. Per the germline V gene, CDR1 is SGHVS and CDR2 is FQNEAQ. Trimming pared 5 bases from V and 3 bases from J, leaving 7 bases between. The CDR3 loop spans 12 amino acids. CDR3 loop: CASSLQHTEAFF. The CDR3 nucleotides are TGTGCCAGCAGCCTCCAGCACACTGAAGCTTTCTTT.

The V and J genes are TRBV14 and TRBJ1-2, with a weak D call TRBD1 (6 bases). The CDR3 is 17 residues long. Trimming left V 0 bases short and J 4 bases short, with 18 bases between. Germline V gene lookup returns CDR1 SGHDN and CDR2 FVKESK. In DNA, the CDR3 is TGTGCCAGCAGCCAAGATCCGTGGGGGCAGGGGAGCTATGGCTACACCTTC. Its protein is CASSQDPWGQGSYGYTF.

The chain uses TRBV9 and TRBJ1-1; TRBD1 is a possible D gene (6 bases). CDR1 is SGDLS and CDR2 is YYNGEE in the germline V gene. This CDR3 comprises 14 residues. The V and J ends lost 7 bases and 0 bases respectively, with 13 bases between them. The CDR3 sequence: CASGPDSLNTEAFF. DNA for the CDR3: TGTGCCAGCGGTCCGGACAGTCTGAACACTGAAGCTTTCTTT.

This rearrangement joins TRBV6-1 to TRBJ1-2; 7 positions agree with TRBD1. V gave up 6 bases and J gave up 5 bases; unmatched junction bases: 12. The CDR3 totals 15 residues. The germline V gene encodes CDR1 MNHNS and CDR2 SASEGT. The CDR3 loop reads CASRSPSGGTYGYTF. CDR3 nucleotide sequence: TGTGCCAGCAGAAGCCCCTCAGGGGGGACGTATGGCTACACCTTC.

The rearrangement links TRBV9 to TRBJ1-1; no clear D gene. Trimming took off 2 bases at V and 1 base at J, with 6 bases between the two ends. CDR3 length equals 13 residues. CDR1 and CDR2 (germline): SGDLS, YYNGEE. CDR3 region: CASSVTGNTEAFF. CDR3 nucleotide sequence: TGTGCCAGCAGCGTTACCGGGAACACTGAAGCTTTCTTT. Looking up the rest from reference TRBV9 and TRBJ1-1 gives the full variable domain: DSGVTQTPKHLITATGQRVTLRCSPRSGDLSVYWYQQSLDQGLQFLIQYYNGEERAKGNILERFSAQQFPDLHSELNLSSLELGDSALYFCASSVTGNTEAFFGQGTRLTVV.

V and J are TRBV5-1 and TRBJ1-6; weak D call: TRBD1 (5 bases). Germline loops: CDR1 SGHRS, CDR2 YFSETQ. CDR3 length: 16 residues. With 0 bases removed from V and 13 bases from J, the gap between germline ends came to 20 bases. The CDR3 coding sequence is TGCGCCAGCAGCTTGGGATCGCAGGGTCCGGGTAGGCCCCTCCACTTT. It specifies CASSLGSQGPGRPLHF.

The J gene is TRBJ1-2, the V gene TRBV18, with no clear D. V lost 3 bases and J lost 0, with 5 bases in between. Germline CDR1 and CDR2: KGHSH and LQKENI. CDR3 length equals 13 residues. CDR3 in DNA: TGTGCCAGCTCACCTGACTCTAACTATGGCTACACCTTC. Residues: CASSPDSNYGYTF.

This chain connects TRBV2 to TRBJ1-2, with TRBD1 matching over 8 bases. The CDR3 totals 12 residues. V lost 5 bases and J lost 8; bases outside the gene matches: 4. Germline V lookup: CDR1 SNHLY, CDR2 FYNNEI. CDR3 protein: CASSLDRAGYTF. In DNA, the CDR3 is TGTGCCAGCAGTTTGGACAGGGCAGGCTACACCTTC. The variable domain in full, with the rest retrieved from reference TRBV2 and TRBJ1-2, is EPEVTQTPSHQVTQMGQEVILRCVPISNHLYFYWYRQILGQKVEFLVSFYNNEISEKSEIFDDQFSVERPDGSNFTLKIRSTKLEDSAMYFCASSLDRAGYTFGSGTRLTVV.

This clone is a singleton in its sample. The rearrangement joins TRBV13 to TRBJ2-1; TRBD2 aligns across 7 bases. J was trimmed by 0 bases and V by 5 bases; bases with no gene match: 7. CDR3 length equals 16 residues. Looked up from germline, CDR1 is PRHDT and CDR2 is FYEKMQ (reference sequence). In DNA, the CDR3 is TGTGCCAGCAGCCAGGTGACTAGCAGCTCCTACAATGAGCAGTTCTTC. Amino acid sequence: CASSQVTSSSYNEQFF.

CDR3 amino acids: CASSLEGAWTGGAPNTGELFF. The DNA of the CDR3 is TGTGCCAGCAGTTTGGAGGGAGCGTGGACAGGGGGTGCTCCGAACACCGGGGAGCTGTTTTTT. The chain is built from TRBV27 and TRBJ2-2; TRBD1 matches 10 bases. The CDR3 sequence is 21 residues long. The J segment lost 0 bases and the V segment lost 3 bases, leaving 16 bases of the junction unmatched. Per germline, CDR1 MNHEY and CDR2 SMNVEV (reference sequence).

This clone has just one count. The gene calls are TRBV30 and TRBJ1-2, with D possibly TRBD1 on 5 matching bases. With 3 bases removed from V and 7 bases from J, the gap between germline ends came to 18 bases. Germline-derived CDR1 and CDR2 are GTSNPN and SVGIG (reference sequence). The CDR3 is 14 residues long. CDR3 amino acids: CAWSPRGRWAGYTF. CDR3 DNA: TGTGCCTGGAGCCCTAGGGGACGTTGGGCTGGCTACACCTTC.

V and J are TRBV6-5 and TRBJ1-2; D possibly corresponds to TRBD1 (5 bases). This CDR3 has 15 residues. Trimming shortened V by 6 bases and J by 2 bases, and 16 bases separated the two germline ends. Germline V gene lookup returns CDR1 MNHEY and CDR2 SVGAGI. For the CDR3, the DNA is TGTGCCAGCAGCCGTTCAGTTGGGGGGAACTATGGCTACACCTTC. Translated: CASSRSVGGNYGYTF.

In this sample, this clone turned up once. V and J are TRBV19 and TRBJ1-2; D is unclear. The CDR3 is 13 residues long. CDR1 LNHDA and CDR2 SQIVND come from the germline V gene (reference sequence). V was shortened by 6 bases and J by 4 bases, with 12 bases between the two germline ends. This CDR3 is CASRGPGGYGYTF. The CDR3 DNA reads TGTGCCAGTAGAGGGCCCGGAGGCTATGGCTACACCTTC.

In its sample, this clone was seen a few times. The rearrangement uses TRBV11-1 and TRBJ1-1, with D unclear. Trimming left V 5 bases short and J 5 bases short, with 12 bases between. The V gene's germline CDR1 is SGHAT and CDR2 FQDESV (reference sequence). The CDR3 extends over 13 amino acids. For the CDR3, the DNA is TGTGCCAGCAGCCAGATGGTACGGACTGAAGCTTTCTTT. This codes for CASSQMVRTEAFF.

This chain connects TRBV5-1 to TRBJ2-5; the D gene is possibly TRBD2 (6 bases). The germline CDR1 and CDR2 sequences are SGHRS and YFSETQ. The V end lost 5 bases, the J end lost 4 bases, and 15 bases lay between the germline ends. This CDR3 has 14 residues. For the CDR3, the DNA is TGCGCCAGCAGGAAGAGCGGGCTGGGAGAGACCCAGTACTTC. Translated: CASRKSGLGETQYF.

This chain uses TRBV7-2 with TRBJ2-1, with D possibly being TRBD2 (5 bases). Germline V gene lookup returns CDR1 SGHTA and CDR2 FQGNSA. V was cut by 5 bases and J by 6 bases, with 11 bases left in between. The CDR3 consists of 13 residues. CDR3 amino acids: CASSPEVFNEQFF. The CDR3 DNA reads as TGTGCCAGCAGCCCGGAGGTTTTCAATGAGCAGTTCTTC.

The V gene is TRBV27, the J gene TRBJ2-5; 8 bases align to TRBD1. The CDR3 has 15 residues. V lost 4 bases and J lost 3; bases outside the gene matches: 7. Germline V CDR1 and CDR2: MNHEY, SMNVEV (reference sequence). CDR3 amino acids: CASSSLTGAKETQYF. CDR3 coding DNA: TGTGCCAGCAGTTCCTTGACAGGGGCGAAAGAGACCCAGTACTTC.

This chain links TRBV10-3 with TRBJ1-1; the D is unclear. The CDR3 is made up of 13 amino acids. Between the trimmed V and J ends, which lost 4 bases and 5 bases, there was a span of 11 bases. Germline values: CDR1 ENHRY, CDR2 SYGVKD. The CDR3 sequence is CAISVKRETEAFF. The CDR3 region has the DNA TGTGCCATCAGTGTTAAACGAGAGACTGAAGCTTTCTTT.

The chain combines TRBV28 with TRBJ2-7; 7 positions match TRBD1. Germline CDR1 MDHEN, CDR2 SYDVKM. The CDR3 is 14 residues long. The ends lost 7 bases at V and 2 bases at J; junction bases unmatched: 8. The CDR3 DNA sequence: TGTGCCAGCACTCCGAGGGGGACAGCCTACGAGCAGTACTTC. Translating gives CASTPRGTAYEQYF.

The rearrangement joins TRBV5-1 to TRBJ2-7, with 8 bases aligning to TRBD1. With 4 bases clipped from V and 8 bases from J, the junction kept 8 bases outside the gene matches. CDR3 length equals 13 residues. The germline V gene has CDR1 SGHRS and CDR2 YFSETQ. The CDR3 sequence: CASSLERTGKQYF. The CDR3 nucleotides are TGCGCCAGCAGCCTGGAACGGACAGGGAAGCAGTACTTC.

The chain uses TRBV6-5 and TRBJ2-3; 8 positions agree with TRBD1. CDR3 size: 15 residues. Trimming took 5 bases from V and 0 from J; bases not matched to a gene: 4. CDR1 and CDR2 (germline): MNHEY, SVGAGI. The CDR3 is CASSPWDRSTDTQYF. The CDR3 coding sequence is TGTGCCAGCAGTCCTTGGGACAGGAGCACAGATACGCAGTATTTT.

This chain connects TRBV5-4 to TRBJ2-5; 9 bases match TRBD2. Germline CDR1 reads SGHNT; CDR2 reads YYREEE (reference sequence). The CDR3 loop spans 17 amino acids. V dropped 3 bases and J dropped 4; count of bases not matched to a gene: 13. In DNA form, the CDR3 reads TGTGCCAGCAGCTCCGCGACTAGCGGTCCCGTGGGAGAGACCCAGTACTTC. Its translation: CASSSATSGPVGETQYF.

The chain carries TRBV5-5 and TRBJ2-7; tentatively, D is TRBD1 (6 bases). CDR3 length: 13 residues. Per germline, CDR1 SGHKS and CDR2 YYEKEE (reference sequence). V was pared by 2 bases and J by 2 bases, with 8 bases between. The CDR3 DNA reads as TGTGCCAGCAGCTTCGGACAGACCTACGAGCAGTACTTC. It is translated as CASSFGQTYEQYF.